The present entry profiles one T cell receptor beta chain with its context. The sample comes from a study of blood T cell repertoires in COVID-19. Clinical histories supplied by participants themselves formed the basis of cohort assignment. For recovered donors of Cohort 3, there were two negative PCRs, clearance, or symptom resolution. The CDR3 has 16 residues. V shed 1 base, J shed 5 bases, and the junction held 8 bases outside the gene matches. Per the germline V gene, CDR1 is MGHRA and CDR2 is YSYEKL. In the study's own analysis: The assay estimated nucleated cells by amplifying reference gene primers. Data came from immunoSEQ multiplex PCR; TCRdb stores just in-frame clones and leaves some out. V, J and clone size are taken as reported in that table, and D and trimming were inferred from the DNA itself. This sample carries more than 200,000 clones, roughly 89% of them seen once, and the ten largest clones take roughly 3.7%.

The gene calls are TRBV4-1 and TRBJ1-5, with TRBD1 matching over 7 bases. The TCR comes from a woman aged 30 to 39 who had recovered from COVID-19. Source material: PBMCs or T cells enriched from blood (not recorded which). The CDR3 DNA follows: TGCGCCAGCAGCCAAGGACAGGGTGGCTTGTATCAGCCCCAGCATTTT. As protein: CASSQGQGGLYQPQHF.